This T cell receptor (beta chain) originates from a study of cytomegalovirus exposure and HLA in healthy donors. The study, taken as a whole, reports: Relative to equally common others, HLA-associated TCR beta chains showed greater clonal expansion in a later analysis. The study assumed roughly uniform donor sequencing depth for presence/absence analyses.

In regard to this clone: What it recognizes is unknown.

Amplification used 60 Vbeta primers and 13 Jbeta primers. The assay was immunoSEQ multiplex PCR, and TCRdb's table has in-frame clones only and misses some. The top ten hold around 2.1% of the sample, which has some 110,000 clones, 70% to 80% seen once. The germline CDR1 and CDR2 sequences are SGHNT and YYREEE (reference sequence). This CDR3 has 17 amino acids. Trimming stripped 0 bases from V and 0 bases from J, with 13 bases between. The chain recombines TRBV5-4 with TRBJ1-3; D may be TRBD1 (5 bases). The sequenced sample consisted of PBMCs. The TCR sequence derives from a man aged 50 to 60 in good health and CMV-seronegative. CDR3 DNA: TGTGCCAGCAGCTTGGCGGGAGGGGCGAGCTCTGGAAACACCATATATTTT. This encodes CASSLAGGASSGNTIYF.